This TCR beta chain was sequenced during a study of response to subunit inactivated influenza vaccine. Points from the study as a whole: Researchers suggested that each seasonal influenza vaccination recruits few new T cells.

As for this clonotype: Antigen specificity is unknown.

The germline V gene encodes CDR1 SEHNR and CDR2 FQNEAQ (reference sequence). This CDR3 spans 17 amino acids. Deletions cut 5 bases from V and 2 bases from J, with 20 bases between. One entry per CDR3 protein, called by TCRdb with MiXCR from the RT-PCR reads. The sample lists a few hundred thousand distinct CDR3 sequences; 9.5% to 13% were seen once. The clonotype was recovered from a man aged 45-65 years who received an inactivated influenza vaccine. The source was PBMCs from blood, collected 35 to 45 days after vaccination. The chain has TRBV7-9 and TRBJ2-3, with D perhaps TRBD1 (6 bases). CDR3 amino acids: CASSTRPQQGPTDTQYF. CDR3 sequence (DNA): TGTGCCAGCAGCACGAGACCCCAACAGGGCCCCACAGATACGCAGTATTTT.